Each of the 11 T cell receptor beta chains below was sequenced from the same sample in a study of T cells in narcolepsy. Repertoires were generated with immunoSEQ multiplex PCR, while TCRdb's copy carries only in-frame clones and drops some. The repertoire holds around 24,000 clones, with about 80% as singletons. Source material: memory (CD45RA-) CD4+ T cells from blood. Every receptor here comes from a human donor in good health.

The chain is built from TRBV9 and TRBJ2-5; D tentatively reads TRBD1 or TRBD2 (5 bases each). V dropped 4 bases and J dropped 5 bases, with 15 bases sitting between them. The CDR3 has 14 residues. Per the germline V gene, CDR1 is SGDLS and CDR2 is YYNGEE. Here the CDR3 DNA reads TGTGCCAGCAGCACCCACGGGGCACGGGAGACCCAGTACTTC. Protein: CASSTHGARETQYF.

V usage is TRBV9 and J usage is TRBJ2-1; a weak D match, TRBD2 (7 bases). Deletions cut 0 bases from V and 6 bases from J, with 19 bases between. CDR1 and CDR2 from the germline V gene are SGDLS and YYNGEE. The CDR3 has 17 amino acids. CDR3 sequence: CASSVDYRRGGGNEQFF. The DNA of the CDR3 is TGTGCCAGCAGCGTAGACTATAGGAGGGGAGGGGGCAATGAGCAGTTCTTC. Full variable domain (outside the CDR3, taken from reference TRBV9 and TRBJ2-1): DSGVTQTPKHLITATGQRVTLRCSPRSGDLSVYWYQQSLDQGLQFLIQYYNGEERAKGNILERFSAQQFPDLHSELNLSSLELGDSALYFCASSVDYRRGGGNEQFFGPGTRLTVL.

The chain couples TRBV19 to TRBJ2-2, with a weak D call TRBD2 (5 bases). In germline, CDR1 is LNHDA, CDR2 SQIVND (reference sequence). This CDR3 spans 14 amino acids. Between the trimmed V and J ends, which lost 7 bases and 4 bases, there was a span of 13 bases. In nucleotides, the CDR3 is TGTGCCAGTAAGTCGGACGGACTCACCGGGGAGCTGTTTTTT. Protein sequence: CASKSDGLTGELFF. Full variable domain (outside the CDR3, taken from reference TRBV19 and TRBJ2-2): DGGITQSPKYLFRKEGQNVTLSCEQNLNHDAMYWYRQDPGQGLRLIYYSQIVNDFQKGDIAEGYSVSREKKESFPLTVTSAQKNPTAFYLCASKSDGLTGELFFGEGSRLTVL.

The chain carries TRBV18 and TRBJ2-6; D gene ambiguous. Germline-derived CDR1 and CDR2 are KGHSH and LQKENI. V was trimmed by 2 bases and J by 0 bases, leaving 2 bases between them. The CDR3 extends over 14 amino acids. Here the CDR3 DNA reads TGTGCCAGCTCACCAGACTCTGGGGCCAACGTCCTGACTTTC. Protein sequence: CASSPDSGANVLTF.

The chain has TRBV2 and TRBJ2-7; D may be TRBD1 (6 bases). Trimming took 4 bases from V and 2 from J, leaving 12 bases between them. Germline values: CDR1 SNHLY, CDR2 FYNNEI. The CDR3 is 14 residues long. CDR3 bases: TGTGCCAGCAGTGGGGAAAGGGACACCTACGAGCAGTACTTC. Amino acid sequence: CASSGERDTYEQYF.

This rearrangement joins TRBV2 to TRBJ2-5, with D possibly matching TRBD2 (6 bases). The germline V and J ends were trimmed by 6 bases and 1 base, with 18 bases remaining between them. The CDR3 has 16 residues. Germline V gene sequence: CDR1 SNHLY, CDR2 FYNNEI. CDR3 residues: CASSQGTGRFQETQYF. The CDR3 bases are TGTGCCAGCAGCCAAGGGACTGGGAGATTCCAAGAGACCCAGTACTTC.

The chain uses TRBV10-1 and TRBJ2-1, with D perhaps matching TRBD2 (6 bases). In germline, CDR1 is WNHNN, CDR2 SYGVQD (reference sequence). This CDR3 spans 15 amino acids. V lost 2 bases to trimming and J lost 8 bases, with 16 bases between them. The CDR3 protein is CASSEGLAASYEQFF. DNA for the CDR3: TGCGCCAGCAGTGAGGGATTAGCGGCATCCTATGAGCAGTTCTTC.

This clone was counted once. The rearrangement links TRBV5-1 to TRBJ2-1; D not resolved. Germline V CDR1 and CDR2: SGHRS, YFSETQ. The V end lost 6 bases, the J end lost 0 bases, and 10 bases lay between the germline ends. The CDR3 spans 14 residues. CDR3 sequence (DNA): TGCGCCAGCACGGTGGATCGCTCCTACAATGAGCAGTTCTTC. It is translated as CASTVDRSYNEQFF.

By share, this clone counts as medium-sized. The chain carries TRBV4-2 and TRBJ2-7; TRBD2 matches 12 bases. V shed 5 bases and J 5 bases; nucleotides not matched to a gene: 7. Germline loops: CDR1 LGHNA, CDR2 YNFKEQ. This CDR3 has 15 amino acids. The CDR3 region is CASSKGTSGYNEQYF. The CDR3 bases are TGTGCCAGCAGCAAAGGGACTAGCGGGTATAACGAGCAGTACTTC.

This clone showed up just a few times. V and J are TRBV7-8 and TRBJ2-3, with 9 bases lining up with TRBD2. CDR3 size: 18 residues. Germline V lookup: CDR1 SGHVS, CDR2 FQNEAQ. The J segment lost 4 bases and the V segment lost 4 bases, leaving 15 bases of the junction unmatched. The DNA for the CDR3 is TGTGCCAGCAGCTCAGGACGGATAGCGGGAGTGGTGTCAGATACGCAGTATTTT. It codes for CASSSGRIAGVVSDTQYF.

This chain uses TRBV14 with TRBJ2-3; D gene unclear. The ends were cut back, 4 bases at V and 4 bases at J, with 12 bases in the middle. CDR1 SGHDN and CDR2 FVKESK come from the germline V gene. This CDR3 region has 14 residues. The CDR3 loop reads CASSRVHYADTQYF. In DNA form, the CDR3 reads TGTGCCAGCAGCCGTGTTCATTATGCAGATACGCAGTATTTT. Filled out from reference TRBV14 and TRBJ2-3, the complete variable domain reads EAGVTQFPSHSVIEKGQTVTLRCDPISGHDNLYWYRRVMGKEIKFLLHFVKESKQDESGMPNNRFLAERTGGTYSTLKVQPAELEDSGVYFCASSRVHYADTQYFGPGTRLTVL.